This TCR beta chain was documented in a study of cytomegalovirus exposure and HLA in healthy donors. Whole-study results and caveats: Later analysis found that TCR beta chains associated with HLA were more clonally expanded than other, equally common chains.

Note on this clone: The antigen remains unidentified.

The PCR made use of 60 Vbeta and 13 Jbeta primers. Profiling relied on immunoSEQ multiplex PCR, and the TCRdb table lists in-frame clones only, not all of them. The sample shows 130,000 or so clones, around 75% of them seen only once. V dropped 2 bases and J dropped 3 bases, with 11 bases sitting between them. CDR1 and CDR2 from the germline V gene are MNHNY and SVGAGI (reference sequence). The CDR3 totals 14 residues. Sequencing used PBMCs. The rearrangement joins TRBV6-6 to TRBJ2-7; weak D call: TRBD1 (6 bases). This receptor was taken from a woman aged 45-60 years in good health and CMV-seropositive. The CDR3 is CASSYMTGVYEQYF. CDR3 sequence (DNA): TGTGCCAGCAGTTACATGACAGGCGTCTACGAGCAGTACTTC.